These 3 T cell receptor beta chains came from one sample sequenced in a study of blood T cell repertoires in COVID-19. Generated by immunoSEQ multiplex PCR, the TCRdb table keeps only in-frame clones and is missing some. The sample includes about 190,000 clones, more than 60% of them seen just once. The sample taken for sequencing was peripheral blood. These receptors were obtained from a woman in her forties or fifties with acute or convalescent COVID-19.

This chain connects TRBV19 to TRBJ2-7; TRBD2 matches 7 bases. The V gene end was trimmed by 3 bases and the J gene end by 0 bases; junction bases not matched to a gene: 5. The germline V gene encodes CDR1 LNHDA and CDR2 SQIVND (reference sequence). This CDR3 comprises 15 residues. In nucleotides, the CDR3 is TGTGCCAGTAGTATGGTAGCTAGCGGCTCCTACGAGCAGTACTTC. Protein product: CASSMVASGSYEQYF.

The gene calls are TRBV11-2 and TRBJ1-1; 7 nucleotides agree with TRBD1. The CDR3 spans 15 residues. Germline CDR1 and CDR2: SGHAT and FQNNGV. V lost 3 bases to trimming and J lost 1 base; unmatched junction nucleotides: 5. The CDR3 sequence is CASSFRTGENTEAFF. CDR3 DNA sequence: TGTGCCAGCAGCTTCAGGACAGGAGAGAACACTGAAGCTTTCTTT. Full variable domain (remainder filled in from reference TRBV11-2 and TRBJ1-1): EAGVAQSPRYKIIEKRQSVAFWCNPISGHATLYWYQQILGQGPKLLIQFQNNGVVDDSQLPKDRFSAERLKGVDSTLKIQPAKLEDSAVYLCASSFRTGENTEAFFGQGTRLTVV.

The chain carries TRBV10-1 and TRBJ2-7, with D tentatively TRBD1 (7 bases). V lost 6 bases and J lost 0, with 15 bases in between. Germline CDR1 is WNHNN and CDR2 is SYGVQD (reference sequence). The CDR3 is 15 residues long. The CDR3 loop is CASSENQGGSYEQYF. The DNA for the CDR3 is TGCGCCAGCAGCGAGAACCAGGGGGGCTCCTACGAGCAGTACTTC.